What follows is one TCR beta chain and its context. Its cognate antigen is unknown. The sample contains more than one DNA sequence encoding this CDR3. The entry originates in a study of OX40 agonist ivuxolimab in advanced cancers. In the study overall: Prior checkpoint blockade (anti-PD-1, anti-PD-L1 or anti-CTLA-4) was permitted; 40% had it.

Losses at the gene ends were 0 bases for V and 0 bases for J; bases not matched to a gene: 1. CDR1 is SGHTA, CDR2 FQGTGA, per germline. This CDR3 is 15 amino acids long. Findings of the study overall: Averaging showed that CD8+ T cells had more expanded clones than CD4+ did.

Method: immunoSEQ multiplex PCR; TCRdb's copy keeps in-frame clones and lacks some. The table lists about 5,100 clones, approximately 71% of them singletons. This TCR was sampled from an adult with an advanced solid tumor such as melanoma, head and neck, liver or kidney cancer. The J gene is TRBJ1-1, the V gene TRBV7-3, with 7 bases fitting TRBD1. The sample consisted of CD4+ or CD8+ T cells sorted from blood, taken in a trial of the OX40 agonist ivuxolimab. CDR3 amino acids: CASSLTGGLNTEAFF. The CDR3 bases are TGTGCCAGCAGCTTAACAGGGGGCTTGAACACTGAAGCTTTCTTT.